This record covers a single T cell receptor beta chain. The antigen is unknown. The CDR3 is 15 residues long. The V and J ends lost 7 bases and 0 bases respectively, with 13 bases between them. Germline V gene data show CDR1 as LNHDA and CDR2 as SQIVND (reference sequence). A multiplex PCR was run with 60 Vbeta primers and 13 Jbeta primers. TCRdb's table, derived via immunoSEQ multiplex PCR, lists solely in-frame clones and lacks some. The data contain approximately 95,000 clones, about 76% of them singletons. The sample comes from a study of cytomegalovirus exposure and HLA in healthy donors. Looking at the study overall: An early release of data contained about 85 million unique TCRs, which came from HLA-typed donors.

Findings of the study overall: As a later analysis revealed, the rate of TCR association differed by HLA locus, with DRB1 most and HLA-C fewest.

The V call is TRBV19, the J call TRBJ1-5; D unresolved. Material: PBMCs. This clonotype originated in a woman between 65 and 79 years old in good health and CMV-seropositive. CDR3 loop: CASTPDMDSNQPQHF. As DNA, the CDR3 is TGTGCCAGTACCCCCGACATGGATAGCAATCAGCCCCAGCATTTT.